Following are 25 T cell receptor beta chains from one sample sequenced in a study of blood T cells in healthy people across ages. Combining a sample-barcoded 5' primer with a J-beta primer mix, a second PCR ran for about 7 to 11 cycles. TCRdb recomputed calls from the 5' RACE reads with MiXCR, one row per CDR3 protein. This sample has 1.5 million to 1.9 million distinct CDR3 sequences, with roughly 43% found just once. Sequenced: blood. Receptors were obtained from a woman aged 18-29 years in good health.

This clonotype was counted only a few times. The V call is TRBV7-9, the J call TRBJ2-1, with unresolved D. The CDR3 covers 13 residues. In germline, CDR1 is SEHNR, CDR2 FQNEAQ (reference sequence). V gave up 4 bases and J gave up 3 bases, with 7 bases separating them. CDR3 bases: TGTGCCAGCAGCTCAAACTTCTACAATGAGCAGTTCTTC. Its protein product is CASSSNFYNEQFF. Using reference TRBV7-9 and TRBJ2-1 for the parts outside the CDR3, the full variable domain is DTGVSQNPRHKITKRGQNVTFRCDPISEHNRLYWYRQTLGQGPEFLTYFQNEAQLEKSRLLSDRFSAERPKGSFSTLEIQRTEQGDSAMYLCASSSNFYNEQFFGPGTRLTVL.

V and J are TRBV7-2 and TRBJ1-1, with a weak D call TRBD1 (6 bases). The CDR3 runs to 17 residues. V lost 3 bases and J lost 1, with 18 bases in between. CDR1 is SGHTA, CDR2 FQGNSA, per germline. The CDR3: CASSFSQPWGRNTEAFF. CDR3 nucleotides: TGTGCCAGCAGCTTCTCCCAACCATGGGGGCGGAACACTGAAGCTTTCTTT.

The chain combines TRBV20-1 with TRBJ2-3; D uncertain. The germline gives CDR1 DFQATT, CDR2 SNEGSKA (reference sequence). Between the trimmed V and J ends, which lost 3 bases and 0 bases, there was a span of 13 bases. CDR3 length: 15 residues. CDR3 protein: CSASKDQRSTDTQYF. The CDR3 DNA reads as TGCAGTGCTAGTAAGGACCAGAGAAGCACAGATACGCAGTATTTT.

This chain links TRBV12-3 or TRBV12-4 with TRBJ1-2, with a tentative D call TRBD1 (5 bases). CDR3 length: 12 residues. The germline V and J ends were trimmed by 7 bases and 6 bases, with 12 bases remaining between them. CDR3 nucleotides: TGTGCCAGCATTTTTGCCAGGGATGGCTACACCTTC. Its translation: CASIFARDGYTF.

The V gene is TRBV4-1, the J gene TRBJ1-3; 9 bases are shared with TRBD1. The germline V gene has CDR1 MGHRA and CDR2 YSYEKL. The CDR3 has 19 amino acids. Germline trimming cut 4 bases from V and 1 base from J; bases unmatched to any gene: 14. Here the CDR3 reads CASSLFPYGTGNSGNTIYF. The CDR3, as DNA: TGCGCCAGCAGCCTTTTCCCCTATGGGACAGGGAATTCTGGAAACACCATATATTTT.

The CDR3 loop reads CASSFGSLDTGELFF. In DNA, the CDR3 is TGTGCCAGCAGCTTTGGGTCACTAGACACCGGGGAGCTGTTTTTT. The J gene is TRBJ2-2, the V gene TRBV7-9; a possible D gene is TRBD2 (5 bases). V dropped 3 bases and J dropped 3 bases, with 11 bases sitting between them. This CDR3 spans 15 amino acids. CDR1 is SEHNR, CDR2 FQNEAQ, per germline (reference sequence).

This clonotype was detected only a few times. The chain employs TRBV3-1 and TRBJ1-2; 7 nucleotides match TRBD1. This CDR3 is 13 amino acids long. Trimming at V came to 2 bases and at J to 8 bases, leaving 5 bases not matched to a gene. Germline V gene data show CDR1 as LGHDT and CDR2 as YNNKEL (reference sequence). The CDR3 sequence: CASSQQQGRGYTF. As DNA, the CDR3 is TGTGCCAGCAGCCAACAACAGGGGAGGGGCTACACCTTC.

The CDR3 region is CASSGTGGFQPQHF. DNA for the CDR3: TGTGCCAGCAGCGGGACAGGGGGATTTCAGCCCCAGCATTTT. This chain uses TRBV12-3 or TRBV12-4 with TRBJ1-5; 11 bases are a match to TRBD1. This CDR3 is built from 14 residues. The junction had 4 bases not matched to a gene; V was cut back by 6 bases and J by 6 bases.

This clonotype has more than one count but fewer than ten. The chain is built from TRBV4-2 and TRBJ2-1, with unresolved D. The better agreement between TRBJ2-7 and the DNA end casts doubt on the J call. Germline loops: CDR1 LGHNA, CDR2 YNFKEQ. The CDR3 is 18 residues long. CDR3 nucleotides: TGTGCCAGCAGCCAAGTCAGTATGGAGCTATTCCCCTACAATGAGCAGTACTTC. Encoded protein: CASSQVSMELFPYNEQYF.

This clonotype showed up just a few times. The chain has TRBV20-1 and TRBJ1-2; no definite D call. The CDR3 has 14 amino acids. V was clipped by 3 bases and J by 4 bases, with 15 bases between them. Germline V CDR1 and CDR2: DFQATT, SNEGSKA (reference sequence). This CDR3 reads CSARAGGISYGYTF. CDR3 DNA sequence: TGCAGTGCTAGGGCAGGAGGTATTAGCTATGGCTACACCTTC.

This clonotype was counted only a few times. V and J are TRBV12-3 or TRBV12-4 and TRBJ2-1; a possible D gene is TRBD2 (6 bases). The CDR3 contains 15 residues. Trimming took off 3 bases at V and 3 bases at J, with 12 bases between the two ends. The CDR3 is CASSFGGRYYNEQFF. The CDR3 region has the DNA TGTGCCAGCAGTTTCGGGGGTCGGTACTACAATGAGCAGTTCTTC.

The DNA for the CDR3 is TGTGCCAGCAGCTCGGCAGATCGGTACGAGCAGTTCTTC. This gives the protein CASSSADRYEQFF. The chain combines TRBV5-6 with TRBJ2-1, with D unresolved. Germline values: CDR1 SGHDT, CDR2 YYEEEE. The V end lost 3 bases, the J end lost 10 bases, and 14 bases lay between the germline ends. The CDR3 is 13 amino acids.

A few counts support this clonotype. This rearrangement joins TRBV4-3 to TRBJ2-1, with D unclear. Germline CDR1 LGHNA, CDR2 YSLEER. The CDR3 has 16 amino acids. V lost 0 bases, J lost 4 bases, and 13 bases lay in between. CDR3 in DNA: TGCGCCAGCAGCCAAGAAGCGTCCCGGGTTTACAATGAGCAGTTCTTC. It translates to CASSQEASRVYNEQFF.

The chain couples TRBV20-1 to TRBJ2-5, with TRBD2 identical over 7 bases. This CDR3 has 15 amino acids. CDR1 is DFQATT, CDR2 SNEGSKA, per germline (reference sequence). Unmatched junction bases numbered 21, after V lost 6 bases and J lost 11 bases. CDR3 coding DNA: TGCAGTGCAGGGGACTACCGAAAGGGTTCCCTGGGGCAGTACTTC. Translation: CSAGDYRKGSLGQYF.

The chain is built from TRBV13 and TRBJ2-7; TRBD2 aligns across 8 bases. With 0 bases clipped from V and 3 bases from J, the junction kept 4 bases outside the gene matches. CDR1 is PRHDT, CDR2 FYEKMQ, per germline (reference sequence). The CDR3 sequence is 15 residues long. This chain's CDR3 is CASSLGSGGRYEQYF. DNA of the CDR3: TGTGCCAGCAGCTTAGGCTCGGGGGGGCGCTACGAGCAGTACTTC.

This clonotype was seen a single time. The CDR3, as DNA: TGTGCCAGCAGTGAAACTGGGTCTACTCAAGAGACCCAGTACTTC. Protein sequence: CASSETGSTQETQYF. The chain couples TRBV2 to TRBJ2-5; no reliable D call. Germline V gives CDR1 SNHLY, CDR2 FYNNEI. V was clipped by 2 bases and J by 2 bases, with 12 bases between them. The CDR3 is 15 amino acids.

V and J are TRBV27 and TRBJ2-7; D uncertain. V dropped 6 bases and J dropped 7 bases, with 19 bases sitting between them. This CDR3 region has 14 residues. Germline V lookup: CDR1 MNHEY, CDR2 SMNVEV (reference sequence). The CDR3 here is CASRVGRRYNEQYF. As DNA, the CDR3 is TGTGCCAGCAGGGTTGGGCGGAGATACAATGAGCAGTACTTC.

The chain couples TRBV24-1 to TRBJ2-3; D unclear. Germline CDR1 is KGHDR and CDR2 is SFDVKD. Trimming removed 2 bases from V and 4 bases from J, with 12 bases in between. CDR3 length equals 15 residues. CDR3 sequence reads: CATSDSLGYSDTQYF. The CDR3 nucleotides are TGTGCCACCAGTGATTCGTTGGGATATTCAGATACGCAGTATTTT.

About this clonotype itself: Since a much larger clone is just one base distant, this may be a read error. Here the CDR3 reads CASSLPSSGQPQHF. The CDR3 coding sequence is TGTGCCAGCAGCCTCCCCTCGTCGGGGCAGCCCCAGCATTTT. The rearrangement uses TRBV5-5 and TRBJ1-5; no firm D call. Trimming stripped 4 bases from V and 7 bases from J, with 15 bases between. The CDR3 is 14 amino acids. Germline values: CDR1 SGHKS, CDR2 YYEKEE (reference sequence).

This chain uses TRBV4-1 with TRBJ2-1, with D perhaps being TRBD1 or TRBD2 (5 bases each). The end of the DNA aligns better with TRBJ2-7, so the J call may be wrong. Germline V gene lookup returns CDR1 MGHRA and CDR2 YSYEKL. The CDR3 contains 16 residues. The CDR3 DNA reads TGCGCCAGCAGCCAAGATAGTGGGGGAAAATACAATGAGCAGTACTTC. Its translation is CASSQDSGGKYNEQYF.

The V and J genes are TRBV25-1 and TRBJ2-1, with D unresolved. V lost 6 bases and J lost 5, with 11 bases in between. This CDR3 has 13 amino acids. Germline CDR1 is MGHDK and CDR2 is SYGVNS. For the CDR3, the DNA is TGTGCCAGCAGCAACCGAAGACACAATGAGCAGTTCTTC. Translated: CASSNRRHNEQFF.

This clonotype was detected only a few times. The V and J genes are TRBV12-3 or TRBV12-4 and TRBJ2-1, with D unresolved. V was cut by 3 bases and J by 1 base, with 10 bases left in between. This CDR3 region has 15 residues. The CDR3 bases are TGTGCCAGCAGTTTGCAGCAGCTATCCTACAATGAGCAGTTCTTC. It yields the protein CASSLQQLSYNEQFF.

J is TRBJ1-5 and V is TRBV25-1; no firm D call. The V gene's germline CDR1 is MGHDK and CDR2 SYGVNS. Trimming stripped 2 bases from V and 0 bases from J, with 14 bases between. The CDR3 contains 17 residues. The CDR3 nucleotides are TGTGCCAGCAGTGAAGGTACGGGGAGTTTTAGCAATCAGCCCCAGCATTTT. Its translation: CASSEGTGSFSNQPQHF.

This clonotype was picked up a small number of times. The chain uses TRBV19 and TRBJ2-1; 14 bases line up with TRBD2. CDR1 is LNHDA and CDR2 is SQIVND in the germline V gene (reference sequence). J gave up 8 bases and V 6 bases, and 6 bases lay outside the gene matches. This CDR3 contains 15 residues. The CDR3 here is CASRSGTSGSYEQFF. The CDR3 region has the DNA TGTGCCAGTAGGAGCGGGACTAGCGGGAGTTATGAGCAGTTCTTC.

CDR3 loop: CASSPPRDSSYEQYF. The CDR3 DNA follows: TGTGCCAGCAGTCCTCCCCGGGACAGCTCCTACGAGCAGTACTTC. The V and J genes are TRBV6-6 and TRBJ2-7, with 7 bases aligning to TRBD1. The CDR3 is 15 amino acids. V lost 5 bases to trimming and J lost 0 bases; unmatched junction nucleotides: 7. CDR1 and CDR2 from the germline V gene are MNHNY and SVGAGI (reference sequence).